Presented here are 6 T cell receptor beta chains from one specimen sequenced in a study of shared clonotypes between healthy human individuals. Sequencing was performed with immunoSEQ multiplex PCR; in TCRdb, only in-frame clones are kept and a portion is missing. The sample lists roughly 2 million clones, roughly 94% seen once, with about 0.13% in the top ten. Sequences were obtained from naive CD4+ T cells sorted from blood. Subset described: CD45RA+ positively selected. The receptors derive from a man aged 18 to 30 in good health.

V gene TRBV27 combines with J gene TRBJ2-7; 8 nucleotides agree with TRBD2. CDR1 and CDR2 from the germline V gene are MNHEY and SMNVEV (reference sequence). The CDR3 spans 15 residues. The V and J ends lost 4 bases and 4 bases, in that order; junction bases with no gene match: 9. CDR3 region: CASSSPREGSYEQYF. DNA for the CDR3: TGTGCCAGCAGTTCCCCTCGGGAGGGCTCGTACGAGCAGTACTTC.

This clone occurred once. V usage is TRBV5-1 and J usage is TRBJ2-3; 7 nucleotides match TRBD2. Germline values: CDR1 SGHRS, CDR2 YFSETQ. With V trimmed by 3 bases and J by 5 bases, 12 bases remained unmatched. The CDR3 is 16 amino acids. CDR3 in DNA: TGCGCCAGCAGCTGGAGACCCAGCGGGAACGGAGATACGCAGTATTTT. Protein: CASSWRPSGNGDTQYF.

This chain joins TRBV7-2 and TRBJ1-6; D is undetermined. CDR1 SGHTA and CDR2 FQGNSA come from the germline V gene. V was cut by 0 bases and J by 9 bases, with 6 bases left in between. The CDR3 loop spans 13 amino acids. CDR3: CASSLASPSPLHF. The CDR3, as DNA: TGTGCCAGCAGCTTAGCAAGCCCTTCACCCCTCCACTTT.

The gene calls are TRBV5-4 and TRBJ1-6; D is perhaps TRBD1 (6 bases). Germline-derived CDR1 and CDR2 are SGHNT and YYREEE (reference sequence). The CDR3 has 14 residues. The V and J ends lost 4 bases and 5 bases respectively, with 10 bases between them. CDR3: CASSADSNNSPLHF. CDR3 nucleotide sequence: TGTGCCAGCAGCGCGGACAGTAATAATTCACCCCTCCACTTT.

The chain uses TRBV18 and TRBJ2-7, with 8 bases aligning to TRBD1. The junction had 3 bases not matched to a gene; V was cut back by 6 bases and J by 5 bases. Germline-derived CDR1 and CDR2 are KGHSH and LQKENI. The CDR3 has 12 amino acids. The CDR3 protein is CASSGQAHEQYF. Here the CDR3 DNA reads TGTGCCAGCTCGGGACAGGCCCACGAGCAGTACTTC.

About this clone: Distinct nucleotide sequences in the sample also encode this CDR3. The chain recombines TRBV9 with TRBJ2-3; 12 bases fit TRBD2. This CDR3 spans 16 amino acids. In germline, CDR1 is SGDLS, CDR2 YYNGEE. Germline trimming cut 4 bases from V and 1 base from J; bases unmatched to any gene: 4. In nucleotides, the CDR3 is TGTGCCAGCAGCCCCTGGACTAGCGGGGGCACAGATACGCAGTATTTT. Translation: CASSPWTSGGTDTQYF.